One sample yielded the 28 T cell receptor beta chains listed below, sequenced in a study of T cell responses to AZD1222 COVID-19 vaccine. TCRdb's table, derived via immunoSEQ multiplex PCR, lists solely in-frame clones and lacks some. The sample yields 100,000 to 150,000 clones, about 90% seen once. Sequencing was performed on peripheral blood, taken on day 0 of AZD1222 vaccination. The receptor source for this set is an adult in good health.

V and J are TRBV5-6 and TRBJ1-1; 7 nucleotides align to TRBD1. CDR1 is SGHDT and CDR2 is YYEEEE in the germline V gene. The CDR3 has 17 amino acids. Unmatched junction bases numbered 17, after V lost 5 bases and J lost 4 bases. DNA of the CDR3: TGTGCCAGCAGTTTTCCGGACAGGCGCGCGGATGGCACTGAAGCTTTCTTT. This codes for CASSFPDRRADGTEAFF.

The V gene is TRBV4-3, the J gene TRBJ1-2; no reliable D call. The germline V gene has CDR1 LGHNA and CDR2 YSLEER. V dropped 3 bases and J dropped 0 bases, with 11 bases sitting between them. The length of the CDR3 is 15 residues. CDR3 amino acids: CASSQQPLANYGYTF. The CDR3 DNA reads TGCGCCAGCAGCCAGCAGCCCTTAGCTAACTATGGCTACACCTTC.

This clone was recorded a few times. The chain couples TRBV12-3 or TRBV12-4 to TRBJ1-1; no clear D. This CDR3 has 11 residues. Trimming shortened V by 7 bases and J by 2 bases, and 5 bases separated the two germline ends. The CDR3 loop reads CASTINTEAFF. The CDR3 DNA reads TGTGCCAGCACAATTAACACTGAAGCTTTCTTT.

The chain carries TRBV7-9 and TRBJ2-3, with D maybe TRBD2 (5 bases). The length of the CDR3 is 14 residues. V lost 1 base and J 11 bases, leaving 16 bases between the germline ends. CDR1 and CDR2 from the germline V gene are SEHNR and FQNEAQ (reference sequence). The CDR3: CASSLGVPLEGQYF. CDR3 DNA sequence: TGTGCCAGCAGCTTAGGGGTTCCACTAGAGGGGCAGTATTTT.

This chain joins TRBV27 and TRBJ2-7; tentative D call: TRBD1 (5 bases). CDR3 length: 13 residues. V lost 6 bases and J 3 bases, leaving 12 bases between the germline ends. CDR1 MNHEY and CDR2 SMNVEV come from the germline V gene (reference sequence). The CDR3 is CASRVDTNYEQYF. The CDR3 DNA follows: TGTGCCAGCAGGGTGGACACAAACTACGAGCAGTACTTC.

The genes are TRBV11-3 and TRBJ2-1; D is unresolved. Trimming left V 5 bases short and J 5 bases short, with 10 bases between. Germline values: CDR1 SGHNT, CDR2 YENEEA. CDR3 size: 13 residues. The CDR3 protein is CASSPPVDNEQFF. CDR3 coding DNA: TGTGCCAGCAGCCCACCGGTAGACAATGAGCAGTTCTTC.

CDR3 in amino acids: CASSPGRQSGAGEQYF. For the CDR3, the DNA is TGTGCCAGCTCACCAGGGCGCCAGTCAGGGGCCGGGGAGCAGTACTTC. The chain is built from TRBV18 and TRBJ2-7, with D possibly matching TRBD1 (6 bases). CDR1 and CDR2 (germline): KGHSH, LQKENI. The V end was cut by 2 bases, the J end by 7 bases, with 21 bases between. The CDR3 consists of 16 residues.

This clone was detected once. V and J are TRBV19 and TRBJ2-2; D not resolved. Trimming shortened V by 4 bases and J by 1 base, and 7 bases separated the two germline ends. The CDR3 consists of 14 residues. Germline V CDR1 and CDR2: LNHDA, SQIVND (reference sequence). For the CDR3, the DNA is TGTGCCAGTAGTAGGTTAGTGAACACCGGGGAGCTGTTTTTT. Protein sequence: CASSRLVNTGELFF.

The chain joins TRBV11-2 to TRBJ2-7; D uncertain. This CDR3 is built from 14 residues. V was trimmed by 0 bases and J by 13 bases, leaving 19 bases between them. In germline, CDR1 is SGHAT, CDR2 FQNNGV. The CDR3 region is CASSLEIFGASVYF. CDR3 bases: TGTGCCAGCAGCTTAGAAATCTTCGGAGCGAGCGTATACTTC. Drawing the rest from reference TRBV11-2 and TRBJ2-7, the complete variable domain is EAGVAQSPRYKIIEKRQSVAFWCNPISGHATLYWYQQILGQGPKLLIQFQNNGVVDDSQLPKDRFSAERLKGVDSTLKIQPAKLEDSAVYLCASSLEIFGASVYFGPGTRLTVT.

This sequence joins TRBV5-1 and TRBJ1-1; D unclear. The CDR3 contains 14 residues. Germline V gene data show CDR1 as SGHRS and CDR2 as YFSETQ. Trimming left V 4 bases short and J 0 bases short, with 10 bases between. The chain's CDR3 is CASSRGNLNTEAFF. The CDR3 DNA reads TGCGCCAGCAGCCGGGGTAATCTGAACACTGAAGCTTTCTTT.

Here the CDR3 DNA reads TGTGCCAGCTCCCTAAATGAAAAACTGTTTTTT. Encoded protein: CASSLNEKLFF. The rearrangement links TRBV18 to TRBJ1-4; no firm D call. V was shortened by 6 bases and J by 5 bases, with 4 bases between the two germline ends. Germline V CDR1 and CDR2: KGHSH, LQKENI. The CDR3 has 11 residues.

This clone has just a few counts. This sequence joins TRBV9 and TRBJ1-5, with D possibly TRBD1 on 5 matching bases. The CDR3 has 16 amino acids. The V end lost 3 bases, the J end lost 3 bases, and 16 bases lay between the germline ends. The germline gives CDR1 SGDLS, CDR2 YYNGEE. The CDR3 nucleotides are TGTGCCAGCAGCGGGGAAGGGGCGGACAACAATCAGCCCCAGCATTTT. It is translated as CASSGEGADNNQPQHF.

V and J are TRBV30 and TRBJ2-7; TRBD2 might be the D (5 bases). Germline-derived CDR1 and CDR2 are GTSNPN and SVGIG (reference sequence). This CDR3 region has 14 residues. The V and J ends lost 0 bases and 0 bases respectively, with 9 bases between them. The CDR3 protein is CAWSVVGSSYEQYF. CDR3 in DNA: TGTGCCTGGAGTGTGGTAGGGAGCTCCTACGAGCAGTACTTC.

The CDR3 here is CASSERGQGAKYGYTF. DNA of the CDR3: TGTGCCAGCAGTGAAAGGGGTCAGGGGGCGAAATATGGCTACACCTTC. This chain joins TRBV2 and TRBJ1-2, with 8 bases fitting TRBD1. Looked up from germline, CDR1 is SNHLY and CDR2 is FYNNEI. V lost 2 bases and J lost 5; bases outside the gene matches: 10. This CDR3 is built from 16 residues.

The chain joins TRBV6-2 or TRBV6-3 to TRBJ2-7; D is ambiguous. CDR3 length equals 12 residues. V shed 5 bases and J shed 0 bases, with 5 bases lying between them. The germline gives CDR1 MNHEY, CDR2 SVGEGT. The CDR3 loop is CASSLSSYEQYF. The CDR3 nucleotides read TGTGCCAGCAGTCTCAGCTCCTACGAGCAGTACTTC.

V is TRBV2 and J is TRBJ2-7, with TRBD2 as a possible D gene (5 bases). Deletions cut 8 bases from V and 4 bases from J, with 12 bases between. From germline, CDR1 is SNHLY and CDR2 FYNNEI. The CDR3 sequence is 12 residues long. The CDR3 region has the DNA TGTGCCAGCGGGAGTAGTTTTTACGAGCAGTACTTC. Translating gives CASGSSFYEQYF.

This clone was found a few times. This chain uses TRBV29-1 with TRBJ2-2; D unresolved. Germline V gene sequence: CDR1 SQVTM, CDR2 ANQGSEA. Trimming pared 5 bases from V and 2 bases from J, leaving 12 bases between. The CDR3 loop spans 14 amino acids. The CDR3 region is CSVLVKRNTGELFF. The CDR3 bases are TGCAGCGTTCTCGTCAAAAGAAACACCGGGGAGCTGTTTTTT.

This rearrangement joins TRBV2 to TRBJ1-2; the D is unclear. The V end was cut by 0 bases, the J end by 4 bases, with 12 bases between. The CDR3 totals 15 residues. Germline lookup yields CDR1 SNHLY and CDR2 FYNNEI. The CDR3 region is CASSEAASPSYGYTF. CDR3 DNA sequence: TGTGCCAGCAGTGAAGCGGCCAGCCCAAGCTATGGCTACACCTTC.

The rearrangement uses TRBV27 and TRBJ2-3; 10 bases line up with TRBD1. The CDR3 sequence is 13 residues long. Looked up from germline, CDR1 is MNHEY and CDR2 is SMNVEV (reference sequence). The V segment lost 10 bases and the J segment 4 bases; nucleotides outside the gene matches: 5. CDR3 sequence: CATRTGGADTQYF. The DNA of the CDR3 is TGTGCCACCAGGACAGGGGGAGCAGATACGCAGTATTTT.

V usage is TRBV30 and J usage is TRBJ1-6; the D gene is possibly TRBD1 (6 bases). V shed 3 bases and J shed 7 bases, with 16 bases lying between them. The CDR3 spans 15 residues. Germline V gene lookup returns CDR1 GTSNPN and CDR2 SVGIG (reference sequence). The CDR3 is CAWRSQGIKNSPLHF. Here the CDR3 DNA reads TGTGCCTGGAGGTCCCAGGGGATCAAGAATTCACCCCTCCACTTT.

In its sample, this clone was seen once. The chain joins TRBV15 to TRBJ1-5; D remains unclear. The length of the CDR3 is 13 residues. V lost 5 bases to trimming and J lost 5 bases, with 10 bases between them. CDR1 LNHNV and CDR2 YYDKDF come from the germline V gene (reference sequence). The CDR3 region is CATSPTPYQPQHF. The CDR3 region has the DNA TGTGCCACCAGCCCGACACCATATCAGCCCCAGCATTTT.

The V call is TRBV28, the J call TRBJ1-1; no clear D. Germline CDR1 and CDR2: MDHEN and SYDVKM. Trimming took off 3 bases at V and 2 bases at J, with 4 bases between the two ends. The CDR3 contains 12 residues. CDR3 residues: CASSLKNTEAFF. The CDR3, as DNA: TGTGCCAGCAGTTTGAAAAACACTGAAGCTTTCTTT.

This clone was counted between two and nine times. The chain employs TRBV9 and TRBJ2-5; no reliable D call. In germline, CDR1 is SGDLS, CDR2 YYNGEE. The CDR3 has 16 residues. Trimming shortened V by 4 bases and J by 5 bases, and 21 bases separated the two germline ends. The DNA for the CDR3 is TGTGCCAGCAGCTCCCACCCTGGAACCAGTGGGGAGACCCAGTACTTC. Translated: CASSSHPGTSGETQYF.

The chain carries TRBV3-1 (or the pseudogene TRBV3-2) and TRBJ1-4; 9 nucleotides align to TRBD1. V shed 4 bases and J 8 bases; nucleotides not matched to a gene: 14. This CDR3 comprises 17 residues. Germline V lookup: CDR1 LGHDT, CDR2 YNNKEL (reference sequence). The CDR3 sequence: CASSRWTGAIVQEKLFF. CDR3 nucleotides: TGTGCCAGCAGCCGATGGACAGGGGCGATTGTTCAAGAAAAACTGTTTTTT.

This clone was counted once. CDR3 nucleotides: TGTGCCATCAGCACGGTTACCTACGAGCAGTACTTC. The encoded protein is CAISTVTYEQYF. The chain is built from TRBV10-3 and TRBJ2-7, with no clear D. CDR3 size: 12 residues. V lost 6 bases, J lost 2 bases, and 8 bases lay in between. Germline V lookup: CDR1 ENHRY, CDR2 SYGVKD.

In this sample, this clone turned up a few times. V usage is TRBV19 and J usage is TRBJ1-1; D perhaps matches TRBD1 (5 bases). CDR1 and CDR2 from the germline V gene are LNHDA and SQIVND (reference sequence). The CDR3 sequence is 15 residues long. Trimming took off 3 bases at V and 3 bases at J, with 14 bases between the two ends. The CDR3 loop reads CASSMALTADTEAFF. Written as DNA, the CDR3 is TGTGCCAGTAGTATGGCCTTGACAGCCGACACTGAAGCTTTCTTT.

This clone appeared a few times. The V gene is TRBV18, the J gene TRBJ1-2; D is ambiguous. Deletions cut 3 bases from V and 6 bases from J, with 8 bases between. CDR1 and CDR2 from the germline V gene are KGHSH and LQKENI. This CDR3 contains 12 residues. The CDR3 bases are TGTGCCAGCTCACCGGGGATTCATGGCTACACCTTC. It specifies CASSPGIHGYTF.

The J gene is TRBJ2-3, the V gene TRBV27, with a tentative D call TRBD1 (5 bases). CDR3 length: 14 residues. V was cut by 3 bases and J by 0 bases, with 7 bases left in between. CDR1 is MNHEY, CDR2 SMNVEV, per germline (reference sequence). The CDR3 is CASSFRGSTDTQYF. The DNA of the CDR3 is TGTGCCAGCAGTTTTAGGGGCAGCACAGATACGCAGTATTTT.